This T cell receptor beta chain was sequenced in a study of post-analysis software for immune sequencing data (dated by TCRdb to the mid-2010s). At the level of the whole study: Disease courses on record covered relapsing-remitting, secondary progressive and progressive-relapsing multiple sclerosis, though some patients had no subtype annotation. The multiple sclerosis patient repertoires were compared with approximately 11 previously published healthy control repertoires from donors aged about 6 to 25 years. A subset of samples was prepared in parallel using single-end sample barcoding, then pooled and co-amplified after Illumina adapter ligation. General findings and caveats noted by the study authors: Normalized Chao1 diversity was significantly lower in multiple sclerosis patients than controls, suggesting substantial peripheral T-cell clonal expansion. Direct clustering with F measure showed strong co-clustering of samples prepared in the same batch, prompting a batch-effect correction. The control group was slightly older than the multiple sclerosis patient group.

Receptor libraries were prepared by PCR. These reads were obtained on an Illumina HiSeq 2500. To reduce PCR and sequencing biases, unique molecular identifiers were incorporated into the TCR beta cDNA libraries. About 500,000 cDNA molecules were obtained for every 1 to 10 million input T cells, so each molecule roughly corresponded to one T cell. The patient libraries were prepared and sequenced using the same protocol as the earlier healthy control dataset. Within a given batch, samples were prepared together, multiplexed and sequenced on the same HiSeq lane. Concerning the study's data processing: Raw barcoded reads were processed with MIGEC, and single-read molecular identifier groups were discarded before consensus assembly and CDR3 extraction. Clonotype tables were post-analysed with VDJtools, normalizing diversity by down-sampling all datasets to the smallest sample size. To correct batch-related cross-sample contamination, repertoire overlap clustering matched CDR3 amino acid sequences but not nucleotide sequences. TCRdb trimmed the raw reads at Q25, called clones with MiXCR and kept productive beta chains. CDR3 protein sequences are deduplicated, and each keeps its most common genes and DNA. The V and J calls reflect TCRdb's pipeline rather than the authors' work. Present in this sample are some 890,000 distinct CDR3 sequences, 53% of which were seen just once. The biggest ten clones account for approximately 4.3% of the sample.

TCR beta repertoires were profiled from peripheral blood of approximately 13 young patients with multiple sclerosis to demonstrate the VDJtools post-analysis software. The patients with multiple sclerosis were children and adolescents between about 6 and 16 years of age. About this clonotype: There is no known antigen for this receptor. No much larger clone exists at a distance of one base, and base qualities are not known.

The clonotype comes from a girl aged 5-17 years with multiple sclerosis. The sample taken for sequencing was blood.

The DNA sequence is as follows: TGTGCCAGCAGCGCCGTGGTCAACACTGAAGCTTTCTTT. It translates to CASSAVVNTEAFF. The sequence is built from TRBV7-7 and TRBJ1-1; a confident D gene designation cannot be given. Trimming costs V 5 bases and J 2 bases, and their ends lie 9 bases apart. The CDR1 and CDR2 encoded by the germline V gene (reference sequence) are SSHAT and FNYEAQ. From cysteine to phenylalanine, the CDR3 is 13 amino acids long. Only the CDR3 portion is preserved as DNA: 39 bases, with reading frame beginning at the first base.